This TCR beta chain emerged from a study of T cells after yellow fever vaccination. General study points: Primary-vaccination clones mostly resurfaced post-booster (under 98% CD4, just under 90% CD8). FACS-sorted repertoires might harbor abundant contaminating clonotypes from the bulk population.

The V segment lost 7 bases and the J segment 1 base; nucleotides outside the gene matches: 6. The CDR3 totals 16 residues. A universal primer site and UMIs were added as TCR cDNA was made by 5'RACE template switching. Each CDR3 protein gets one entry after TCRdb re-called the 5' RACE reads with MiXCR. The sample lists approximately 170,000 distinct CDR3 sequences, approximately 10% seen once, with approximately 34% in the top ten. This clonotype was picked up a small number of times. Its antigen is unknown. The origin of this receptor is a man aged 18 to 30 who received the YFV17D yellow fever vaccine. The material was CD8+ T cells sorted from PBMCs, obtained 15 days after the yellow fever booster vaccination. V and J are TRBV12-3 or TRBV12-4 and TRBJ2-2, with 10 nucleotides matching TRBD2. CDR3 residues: CASTPIAGGNTGELFF. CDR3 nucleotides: TGTGCCAGCACTCCGATAGCGGGGGGGAACACCGGGGAGCTGTTTTTT.